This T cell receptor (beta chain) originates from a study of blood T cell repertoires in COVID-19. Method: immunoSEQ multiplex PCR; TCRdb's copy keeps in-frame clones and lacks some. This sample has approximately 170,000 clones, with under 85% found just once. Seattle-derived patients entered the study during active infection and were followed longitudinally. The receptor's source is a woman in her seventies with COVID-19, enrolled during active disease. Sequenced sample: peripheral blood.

CDR3 coding DNA: TGTGCCAGCAGTTTAGTGGGCAACTATGGCTACACCTTC. Amino acid sequence: CASSLVGNYGYTF. The chain carries TRBV12-3 or TRBV12-4 and TRBJ1-2; D remains ambiguous. This CDR3 comprises 13 residues. Trimming left V 1 base short and J 2 bases short, with 5 bases between.